This TCR beta chain was sequenced in a study of T cell clonality in common variable immunodeficiency. Study-wide points: CVID subjects shared fewer TCRbeta clones than healthy controls did. Reportedly, TCR beta sequences from common variable immunodeficiency showed fewer deletions and N-nucleotide insertions.

This clone has at least ten counts. Its specificity is unknown. Clones were read by immunoSEQ multiplex PCR, and TCRdb kept only the in-frame ones, dropping some. Observed in the sample are tens of thousands of clones, none of them singletons. This TCR was sampled from a person between 18 and 75 years old in good health. Sequenced material: peripheral blood mononuclear cells.

CDR3 DNA, as far as it was read: TGCGCCAGCAGTAGTGCGGGGAGCTCCTACAATGAG. Translation: CASSSAGSSYNE. The CDR3 in its entirety is CASSSAGSSYNEQFF. The chain links TRBV5-1 to TRBJ2-1; tentative D call: TRBD2 (6 bases). The missing CDR3 end, 3 residues past where the read stops, is filled in from the germline J gene. Looked up from germline, CDR1 is SGHRS and CDR2 is YFSETQ. The ends were cut back, 5 bases at V and 0 bases at J, with 12 bases in the middle. CDR3 length equals 15 residues.